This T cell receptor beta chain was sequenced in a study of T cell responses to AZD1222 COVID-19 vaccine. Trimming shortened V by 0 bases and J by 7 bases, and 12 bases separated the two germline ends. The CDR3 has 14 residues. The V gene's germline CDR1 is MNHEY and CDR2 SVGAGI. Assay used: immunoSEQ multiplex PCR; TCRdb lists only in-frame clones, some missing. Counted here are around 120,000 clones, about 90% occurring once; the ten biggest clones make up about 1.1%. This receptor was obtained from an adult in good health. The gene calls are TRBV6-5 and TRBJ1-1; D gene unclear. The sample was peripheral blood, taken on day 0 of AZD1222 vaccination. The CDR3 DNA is TGTGCCAGCAGTTACTCGGAACAGTTTGTTGAAGCTTTCTTT. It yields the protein CASSYSEQFVEAFF.